Below, one T cell receptor (beta chain) is given with its context. The antigen is undetermined. The sample comes from a study of T cell responses to AZD1222 COVID-19 vaccine. Study findings and constraints: In all cases, repertoires were sampled only after the peak T cell response.

From germline, CDR1 is SGHAT and CDR2 FQDESV (reference sequence). Trimming shortened V by 0 bases and J by 5 bases, and 13 bases separated the two germline ends. This CDR3 comprises 15 residues. Profiled with immunoSEQ multiplex PCR; TCRdb holds only in-frame clones, not every one. This table holds 90,000 or so clones, roughly 90% found once. The material sequenced was peripheral blood, taken 28 days after the second AZD1222 dose. The rearrangement joins TRBV11-1 to TRBJ1-1; tentatively, D is TRBD1 (5 bases). The receptor comes from an adult who received the AZD1222 COVID-19 vaccine. The CDR3 coding sequence is TGTGCCAGCAGCTTAGCGCTGGGGGGTTTGACTGAAGCTTTCTTT. Its translation: CASSLALGGLTEAFF.